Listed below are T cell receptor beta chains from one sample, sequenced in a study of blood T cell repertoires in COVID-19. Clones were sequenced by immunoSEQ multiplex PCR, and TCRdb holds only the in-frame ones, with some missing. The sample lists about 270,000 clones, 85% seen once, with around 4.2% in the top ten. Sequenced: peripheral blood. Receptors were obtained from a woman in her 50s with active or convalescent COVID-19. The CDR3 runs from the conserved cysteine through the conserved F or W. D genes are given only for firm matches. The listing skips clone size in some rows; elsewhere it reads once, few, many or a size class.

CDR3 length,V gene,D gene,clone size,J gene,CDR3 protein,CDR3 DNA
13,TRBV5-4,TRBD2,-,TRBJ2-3,CASSFREGDTQYF,TGTGCCAGCAGCTTCAGGGAGGGGGATACGCAGTATTTT
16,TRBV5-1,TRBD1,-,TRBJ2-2,CASSLYRQGSTGELFF,TGCGCCAGCAGCCTCTATCGACAGGGGAGCACCGGGGAGCTGTTTTTT
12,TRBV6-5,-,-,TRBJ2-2,CATRGGPGELFF,TGTGCCACCAGGGGGGGTCCCGGGGAGCTGTTTTTT
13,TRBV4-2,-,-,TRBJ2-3,CASSPQGTDTQYF,TGTGCCAGCAGCCCGCAGGGAACAGATACGCAGTATTTT
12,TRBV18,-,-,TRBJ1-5,CASSQQGLGLHF,TGTGCCAGCTCACAACAGGGCTTAGGGTTGCATTTT
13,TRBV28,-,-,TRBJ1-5,CASSLGGPGSQHF,TGTGCCAGCAGTTTGGGGGGGCCGGGATCCCAGCATTTT
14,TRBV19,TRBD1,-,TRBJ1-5,CASIPTGGRQPQHF,TGTGCCAGTATACCGACAGGGGGGAGGCAGCCCCAGCATTTT
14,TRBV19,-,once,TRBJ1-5,CASNRVNSNQPQHF,TGTGCCAGTAACAGGGTTAATAGCAATCAGCCCCAGCATTTT
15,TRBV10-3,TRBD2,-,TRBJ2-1,CAISESGSVDNEQFF,TGTGCCATCAGTGAAAGCGGGAGTGTCGACAATGAGCAGTTCTTC
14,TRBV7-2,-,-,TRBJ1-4,CASSRTATNEKLFF,TGTGCCAGCAGCAGAACTGCAACTAATGAAAAACTGTTTTTT
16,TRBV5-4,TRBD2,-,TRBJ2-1,CASSAYTSGRDNEQFF,TGTGCCAGCAGCGCCTATACTAGCGGGAGGGACAATGAGCAGTTCTTC
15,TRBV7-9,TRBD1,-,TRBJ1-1,CASNIRQGLNTEAFF,TGTGCCAGTAACATAAGACAGGGGTTGAACACTGAAGCTTTCTTT
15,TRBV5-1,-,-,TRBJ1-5,CASSPADSSNQPQHF,TGCGCCAGCAGCCCAGCTGACAGTAGCAATCAGCCCCAGCATTTT
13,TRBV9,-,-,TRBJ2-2,CASSPQGTGELFF,TGTGCCAGTAGCCCTCAGGGCACCGGGGAGCTGTTTTTT
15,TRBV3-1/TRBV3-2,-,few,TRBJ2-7,CASSQGPGKSYEQYF,TGTGCCAGCAGCCAAGGTCCGGGTAAATCCTACGAGCAGTACTTC
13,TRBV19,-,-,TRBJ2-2,CASSIEGTGELFF,TGTGCCAGTAGTATCGAGGGTACCGGGGAGCTGTTTTTT
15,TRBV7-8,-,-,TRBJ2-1,CASIQLGGPGNEQFF,TGTGCCAGCATCCAGTTGGGGGGGCCGGGCAATGAGCAGTTCTTC
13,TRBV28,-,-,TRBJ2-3,CASSPGTPNTQYF,TGTGCCAGCAGTCCCGGGACACCTAATACGCAGTATTTT
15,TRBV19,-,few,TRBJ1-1,CAALNRPSQNTEAFF,TGTGCCGCCCTAAACAGGCCTTCACAAAACACTGAAGCTTTCTTT
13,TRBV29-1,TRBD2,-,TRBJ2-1,CSVRLAGAREQFF,TGCAGCGTTCGACTAGCGGGAGCCCGAGAGCAGTTCTTC
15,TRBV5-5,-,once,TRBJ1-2,CASSLAQGKGYGYTF,TGTGCCAGCAGCTTGGCCCAGGGAAAGGGGTATGGCTACACCTTC
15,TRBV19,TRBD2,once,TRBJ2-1,CASSISSGLALEQFF,TGTGCCAGTAGTATTTCTTCGGGACTAGCGCTTGAGCAGTTCTTC
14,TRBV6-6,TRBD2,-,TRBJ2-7,CASSFAGGPTEQYF,TGTGCCAGCAGTTTTGCGGGAGGCCCCACCGAGCAGTACTTC
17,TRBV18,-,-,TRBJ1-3,CASSPTPRQAGGNTIYF,TGTGCCAGCTCGCCCACCCCGAGGCAAGCTGGAGGAAACACCATATATTTT
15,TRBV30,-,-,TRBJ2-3,CAWSVYGASTDTQYF,TGTGCCTGGAGTGTTTATGGGGCTTCCACAGATACGCAGTATTTT
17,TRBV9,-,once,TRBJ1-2,CASSVHAEPAANYGYTF,TGTGCCAGCAGCGTTCACGCGGAGCCGGCGGCTAACTATGGCTACACCTTC